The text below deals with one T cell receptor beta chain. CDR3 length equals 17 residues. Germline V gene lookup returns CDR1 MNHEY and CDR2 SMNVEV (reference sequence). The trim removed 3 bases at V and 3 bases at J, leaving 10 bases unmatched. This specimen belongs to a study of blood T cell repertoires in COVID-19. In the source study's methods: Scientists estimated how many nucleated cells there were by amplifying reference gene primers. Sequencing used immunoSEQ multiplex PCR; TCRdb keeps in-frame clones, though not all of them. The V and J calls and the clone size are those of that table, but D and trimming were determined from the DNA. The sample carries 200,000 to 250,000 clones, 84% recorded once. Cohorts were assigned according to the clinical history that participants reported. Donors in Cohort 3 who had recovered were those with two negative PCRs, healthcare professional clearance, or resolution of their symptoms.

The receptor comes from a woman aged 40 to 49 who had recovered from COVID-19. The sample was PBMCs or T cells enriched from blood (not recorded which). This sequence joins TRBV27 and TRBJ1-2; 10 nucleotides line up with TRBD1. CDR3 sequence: CASSFLTGGPRDYGYTF. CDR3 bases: TGTGCCAGCAGTTTTTTGACAGGGGGCCCAAGGGACTATGGCTACACCTTC.